This T cell receptor (beta chain) was observed in a study of technical replicates of blood from several donors (dated by TCRdb to 2015 to 2018). From a lookup of the germline V gene, CDR1 and CDR2 are SGHTA and FQGNSA. The germline V and J ends show losses of 1 base and 6 bases respectively, and no gene match explains 8 bases of the junction. The CDR3 has 15 amino acids, counting the end cysteine and phenylalanine. CDR3 DNA only is kept here, 45 bases in frame from base 1. Library creation used the immunoSEQ multiplex PCR assay. TCRdb provides this immuneACCESS table in a form limited to in-frame rearrangements. Some clones are lacking; in checked studies, under half of them reflect an unresolved V gene, and why the rest are absent is not known. This sample comprises roughly 69,000 clones, around 87% of them detected only once. 5.1% of the sample is taken by the ten largest. Concerning this clone: Its antigen is currently not known. No much larger clone exists at a distance of one base, and base qualities are not known.

The sequence was obtained from a human donor in good health. Some clones in this sample may be carry-over from other donors' samples. Material for sequencing was PBMCs. The rearrangement combines TRBV7-2 with TRBJ1-2; 7 bases in the middle match TRBD1. The nucleotide sequence is TGTGCCAGCAGCTTAGGACAGGGTAGGATCGATGGCTACACCTTC. This yields the protein CASSLGQGRIDGYTF.